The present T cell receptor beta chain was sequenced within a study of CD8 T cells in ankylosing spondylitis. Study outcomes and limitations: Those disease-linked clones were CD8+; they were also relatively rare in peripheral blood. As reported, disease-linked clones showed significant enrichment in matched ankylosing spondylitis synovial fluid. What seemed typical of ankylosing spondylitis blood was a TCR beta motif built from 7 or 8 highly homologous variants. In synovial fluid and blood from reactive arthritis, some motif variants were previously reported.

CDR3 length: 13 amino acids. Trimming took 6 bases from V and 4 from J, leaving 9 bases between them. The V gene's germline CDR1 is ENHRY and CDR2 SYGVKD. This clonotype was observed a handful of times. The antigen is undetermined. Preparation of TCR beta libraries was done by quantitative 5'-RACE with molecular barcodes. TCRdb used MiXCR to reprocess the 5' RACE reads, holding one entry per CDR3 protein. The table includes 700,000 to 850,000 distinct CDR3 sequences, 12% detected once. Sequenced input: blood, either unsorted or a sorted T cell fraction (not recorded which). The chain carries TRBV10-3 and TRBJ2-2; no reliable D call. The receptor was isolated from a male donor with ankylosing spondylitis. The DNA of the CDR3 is TGTGCCATCAGGCAACAAGGCACCGGGGAGCTGTTTTTT. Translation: CAIRQQGTGELFF.